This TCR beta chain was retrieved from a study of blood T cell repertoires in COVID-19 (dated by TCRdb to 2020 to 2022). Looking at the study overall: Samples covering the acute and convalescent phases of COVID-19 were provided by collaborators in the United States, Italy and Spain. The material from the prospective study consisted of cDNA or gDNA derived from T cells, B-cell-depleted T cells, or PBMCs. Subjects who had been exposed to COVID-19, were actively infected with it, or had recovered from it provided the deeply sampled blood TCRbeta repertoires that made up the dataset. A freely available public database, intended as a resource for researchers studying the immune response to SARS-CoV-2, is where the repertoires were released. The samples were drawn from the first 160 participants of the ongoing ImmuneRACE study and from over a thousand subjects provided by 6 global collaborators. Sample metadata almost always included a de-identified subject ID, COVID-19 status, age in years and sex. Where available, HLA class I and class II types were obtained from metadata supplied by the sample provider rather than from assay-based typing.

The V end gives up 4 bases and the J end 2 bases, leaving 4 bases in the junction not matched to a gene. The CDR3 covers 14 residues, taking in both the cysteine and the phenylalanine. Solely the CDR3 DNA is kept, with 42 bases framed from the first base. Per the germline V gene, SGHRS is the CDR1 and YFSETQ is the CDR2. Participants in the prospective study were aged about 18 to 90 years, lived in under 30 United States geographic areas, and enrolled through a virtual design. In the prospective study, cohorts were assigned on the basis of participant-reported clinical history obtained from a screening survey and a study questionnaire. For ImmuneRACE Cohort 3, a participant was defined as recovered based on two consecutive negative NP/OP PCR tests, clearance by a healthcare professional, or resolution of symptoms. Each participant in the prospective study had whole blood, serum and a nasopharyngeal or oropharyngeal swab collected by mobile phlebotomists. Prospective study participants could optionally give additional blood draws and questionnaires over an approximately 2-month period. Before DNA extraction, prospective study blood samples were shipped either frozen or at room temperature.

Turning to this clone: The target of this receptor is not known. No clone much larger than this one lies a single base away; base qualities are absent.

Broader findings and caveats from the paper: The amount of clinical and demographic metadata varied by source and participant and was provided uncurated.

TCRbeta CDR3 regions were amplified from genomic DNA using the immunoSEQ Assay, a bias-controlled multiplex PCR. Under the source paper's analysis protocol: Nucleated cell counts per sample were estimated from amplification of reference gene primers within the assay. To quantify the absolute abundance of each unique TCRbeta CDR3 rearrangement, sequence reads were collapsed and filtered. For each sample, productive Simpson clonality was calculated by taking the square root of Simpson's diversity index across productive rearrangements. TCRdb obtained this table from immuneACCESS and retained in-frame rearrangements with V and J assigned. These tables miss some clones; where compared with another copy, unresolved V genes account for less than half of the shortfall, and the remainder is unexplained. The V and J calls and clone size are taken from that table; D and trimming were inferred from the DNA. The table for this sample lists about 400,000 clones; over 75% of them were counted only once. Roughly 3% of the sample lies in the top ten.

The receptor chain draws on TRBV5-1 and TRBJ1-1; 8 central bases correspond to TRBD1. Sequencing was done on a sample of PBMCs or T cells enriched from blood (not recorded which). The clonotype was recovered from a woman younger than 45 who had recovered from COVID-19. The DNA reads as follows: TGCGCCAGCAGCCTGGACAGGGTAAACACTGAAGCTTTCTTT. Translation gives CASSLDRVNTEAFF.